What follows are 22 T cell receptor beta chains derived from one specimen sequenced in a study of OX40 agonist ivuxolimab in advanced cancers. Generated by immunoSEQ multiplex PCR, the TCRdb table keeps only in-frame clones and is missing some. The sample shows tens of thousands of clones, less than 95% of them seen only once. The specimen comprised CD4+ or CD8+ T cells sorted from blood, sampled in a trial of the OX40 agonist ivuxolimab. The receptors were sampled from an adult with an advanced solid tumor such as melanoma, head and neck, liver or kidney cancer.

This clone has a single count. The J gene is TRBJ2-6, the V gene TRBV5-4; no firm D call. V dropped 3 bases and J dropped 4 bases, with 5 bases sitting between them. This CDR3 has 13 amino acids. CDR1 and CDR2 from the germline V gene are SGHNT and YYREEE (reference sequence). The CDR3 sequence: CASSSTGANVLTF. In DNA form, the CDR3 reads TGTGCCAGCAGCTCTACCGGGGCCAACGTCCTGACTTTC.

This clone was counted once. The V gene is TRBV28, the J gene TRBJ1-4; D uncertain. Germline CDR1 MDHEN, CDR2 SYDVKM. The CDR3 runs 14 residues. V gave up 4 bases and J gave up 0 bases, with 6 bases separating them. DNA of the CDR3: TGTGCCAGCAGTTACCGAGCAACTAATGAAAAACTGTTTTTT. This gives the protein CASSYRATNEKLFF.

V and J are TRBV19 and TRBJ1-5, with D unclear. Germline values: CDR1 LNHDA, CDR2 SQIVND (reference sequence). The V and J ends lost 4 bases and 6 bases respectively, with 13 bases between them. The CDR3 contains 14 residues. The DNA for the CDR3 is TGTGCCAGTAGTACCACCGGAGGGCCTCAGCCCCAGCATTTT. It is translated as CASSTTGGPQPQHF. Together with reference TRBV19 and TRBJ1-5, the CDR3 gives the full variable domain: DGGITQSPKYLFRKEGQNVTLSCEQNLNHDAMYWYRQDPGQGLRLIYYSQIVNDFQKGDIAEGYSVSREKKESFPLTVTSAQKNPTAFYLCASSTTGGPQPQHFGDGTRLSIL.

V and J are TRBV19 and TRBJ2-3; D may be TRBD2 (6 bases). Germline-derived CDR1 and CDR2 are LNHDA and SQIVND (reference sequence). Trimming removed 7 bases from V and 4 bases from J, with 15 bases in between. The CDR3 contains 14 residues. The CDR3 nucleotides read TGTGCCAGTATGTCGGGCGGGGCTGCAGATACGCAGTATTTT. Residues: CASMSGGAADTQYF.

The chain employs TRBV5-1 and TRBJ2-2; D not resolved. The CDR3 contains 14 residues. Germline V gives CDR1 SGHRS, CDR2 YFSETQ. Trimming shortened V by 2 bases and J by 4 bases, and 9 bases separated the two germline ends. CDR3 loop: CASSLTSGTGELFF. CDR3 nucleotides: TGCGCCAGCAGCTTAACCTCGGGCACCGGGGAGCTGTTTTTT.

This rearrangement joins TRBV2 to TRBJ2-7, with D perhaps given as TRBD1 or TRBD2 (6 bases each). This CDR3 contains 13 residues. In germline, CDR1 is SNHLY, CDR2 FYNNEI. The V gene lost 6 bases and the J gene lost 2 bases, with 11 bases spanning the gap. The DNA of the CDR3 is TGTGCCAGCAGGCGGGACACCCCCTACGAGCAGTACGTC. As protein: CASRRDTPYEQYV.

The CDR3 loop reads CAWKDEKLFF. The CDR3 DNA sequence: TGTGCCTGGAAGGATGAAAAACTGTTTTTT. V is TRBV30 and J is TRBJ1-4; the D is unclear. This CDR3 is 10 amino acids long. V shed 4 bases and J shed 6 bases, with 3 bases lying between them. The germline V gene encodes CDR1 GTSNPN and CDR2 SVGIG (reference sequence).

The chain has TRBV11-3 and TRBJ2-4; D may match TRBD1 or TRBD2 (5 bases each). Germline CDR1 and CDR2: SGHNT and YENEEA. This CDR3 spans 17 amino acids. Trimming removed 1 base from V and 9 bases from J, with 22 bases in between. The CDR3 here is CASSLGGPGIGQGIQYF. DNA of the CDR3: TGTGCCAGCAGCTTAGGAGGGCCAGGGATAGGTCAGGGCATTCAGTACTTC.

This clone was observed a single time. The chain joins TRBV6-1 to TRBJ1-6; D is uncertain. Germline V gene lookup returns CDR1 MNHNS and CDR2 SASEGT. The CDR3 runs 14 residues. Trimming removed 7 bases from V and 10 bases from J, with 17 bases in between. The chain's CDR3 is CASTLGRGWSPLHF. CDR3 bases: TGTGCCAGCACCTTAGGGCGGGGATGGTCACCCCTCCACTTT.

This chain connects TRBV6-5 to TRBJ1-1; the match to TRBD1 covers 9 bases. V gave up 6 bases and J gave up 2 bases; unmatched junction bases: 7. This CDR3 contains 15 residues. Germline assignment: CDR1 MNHEY and CDR2 SVGAGI. CDR3 bases: TGTGCCAGCAGACCACAGGGGGCGATTAACACTGAAGCTTTCTTT. Translated, it gives CASRPQGAINTEAFF.

The V gene is TRBV5-6, the J gene TRBJ1-1, with a possible D match to TRBD1 (6 bases). The germline V and J ends were trimmed by 5 bases and 0 bases, with 11 bases remaining between them. The CDR3 extends over 14 amino acids. Germline lookup yields CDR1 SGHDT and CDR2 YYEEEE. Written as DNA, the CDR3 is TGTGCCAGCAGGCGGGGACATATGAACACTGAAGCTTTCTTT. The encoded protein is CASRRGHMNTEAFF. Drawing the rest from reference TRBV5-6 and TRBJ1-1, the complete variable domain is DAGVTQSPTHLIKTRGQQVTLRCSPKSGHDTVSWYQQALGQGPQFIFQYYEEEERQRGNFPDRFSGHQFPNYSSELNVNALLLGDSALYLCASRRGHMNTEAFFGQGTRLTVV.

The V call is TRBV10-2, the J call TRBJ1-1, with TRBD1 as a possible D gene (5 bases). V was trimmed by 7 bases and J by 3 bases, leaving 15 bases between them. Germline CDR1 WSHSY, CDR2 SAAADI. The CDR3 covers 14 residues. The CDR3 loop is CASTDPPRDTEAFF. The CDR3, as DNA: TGCGCCAGCACCGATCCACCCAGGGACACTGAAGCTTTCTTT.

A single count supports this clone. V gene TRBV28 combines with J gene TRBJ1-2; D is perhaps TRBD1 (5 bases). Trimming pared 3 bases from V and 8 bases from J, leaving 19 bases between. Germline CDR1 and CDR2: MDHEN and SYDVKM. The CDR3 loop spans 15 amino acids. CDR3 loop: CASSLLPGQGRGYTF. The CDR3 DNA reads TGTGCCAGCAGTTTGCTGCCGGGCCAGGGAAGGGGCTACACCTTC.

A single count supports this clone. The V call is TRBV18, the J call TRBJ2-1, with D tentatively TRBD2 (5 bases). Germline V gene data show CDR1 as KGHSH and CDR2 as LQKENI. This CDR3 is built from 14 residues. V was pared by 0 bases and J by 5 bases, with 8 bases between. CDR3 amino acids: CASSPPPGNNEQFF. For the CDR3, the DNA is TGTGCCAGCTCACCACCGCCGGGGAACAATGAGCAGTTCTTC.

J is TRBJ1-3 and V is TRBV2; a possible D gene is TRBD1 (6 bases). The CDR3 spans 19 residues. The germline V gene has CDR1 SNHLY and CDR2 FYNNEI. Trimming left V 4 bases short and J 0 bases short, with 22 bases between. CDR3 sequence (DNA): TGTGCCAGCAGTGTCGCCGACAGGTCCCAACTTAGCTCTGGAAACACCATATATTTT. This translates into CASSVADRSQLSSGNTIYF. The variable domain in full, completed from reference TRBV2 and TRBJ1-3, reads EPEVTQTPSHQVTQMGQEVILRCVPISNHLYFYWYRQILGQKVEFLVSFYNNEISEKSEIFDDQFSVERPDGSNFTLKIRSTKLEDSAMYFCASSVADRSQLSSGNTIYFGEGSWLTVV.

The chain has TRBV15 and TRBJ2-1, with 7 nucleotides matching TRBD1. This CDR3 region has 14 residues. The trim removed 1 base at V and 7 bases at J, leaving 4 bases unmatched. The germline CDR1 and CDR2 sequences are LNHNV and YYDKDF (reference sequence). CDR3 nucleotides: TGTGCCACCAGCAGAGGTGACAGGGCTAATGAGCAGTTCTTC. This gives the protein CATSRGDRANEQFF.

This sequence joins TRBV7-3 and TRBJ2-3; D is ambiguous. CDR1 and CDR2 from the germline V gene are SGHTA and FQGTGA. The CDR3 contains 14 residues. The germline V and J ends were trimmed by 4 bases and 2 bases, with 10 bases remaining between them. This chain's CDR3 is CASSSQMPTDTQYF. CDR3 bases: TGTGCCAGCAGCTCACAGATGCCCACAGATACGCAGTATTTT.

J is TRBJ1-1 and V is TRBV7-9; possibly TRBD1 for D (5 bases). The CDR3 loop spans 13 amino acids. V was pared by 5 bases and J by 7 bases, with 14 bases between. Germline V lookup: CDR1 SEHNR, CDR2 FQNEAQ (reference sequence). The CDR3 loop is CASSPGTAREAFF. The CDR3 DNA follows: TGTGCCAGCAGCCCGGGGACTGCACGTGAAGCTTTCTTT. The whole variable domain, filled in from reference TRBV7-9 and TRBJ1-1, reads DTGVSQNPRHKITKRGQNVTFRCDPISEHNRLYWYRQTLGQGPEFLTYFQNEAQLEKSRLLSDRFSAERPKGSFSTLEIQRTEQGDSAMYLCASSPGTAREAFFGQGTRLTVV.

The V and J genes are TRBV11-2 and TRBJ1-1, with D hard to call. V was pared by 1 base and J by 0 bases, with 12 bases between. Per germline, CDR1 SGHAT and CDR2 FQNNGV. The CDR3 totals 16 residues. CDR3: CASSLGIPAMNTEAFF. The CDR3 DNA sequence: TGTGCCAGCAGCTTAGGTATTCCAGCGATGAACACTGAAGCTTTCTTT. The variable domain in full, with the rest retrieved from reference TRBV11-2 and TRBJ1-1, is EAGVAQSPRYKIIEKRQSVAFWCNPISGHATLYWYQQILGQGPKLLIQFQNNGVVDDSQLPKDRFSAERLKGVDSTLKIQPAKLEDSAVYLCASSLGIPAMNTEAFFGQGTRLTVV.

This clone has just a few counts. This sequence joins TRBV19 and TRBJ1-1, with TRBD1 as a possible D gene (5 bases). V was trimmed by 7 bases and J by 2 bases, leaving 8 bases between them. The CDR3 length is 12 residues. The V gene's germline CDR1 is LNHDA and CDR2 SQIVND (reference sequence). As DNA, the CDR3 is TGTGCCAGTAATCAGGGTAACACTGAAGCTTTCTTT. Its protein is CASNQGNTEAFF.

The chain couples TRBV11-2 to TRBJ2-5; 12 bases are a match to TRBD2. Germline values: CDR1 SGHAT, CDR2 FQNNGV. The V segment lost 4 bases and the J segment 5 bases; nucleotides outside the gene matches: 2. The length of the CDR3 is 14 residues. DNA for the CDR3: TGTGCCAGCAGCTCTAGCGGGGGGGCGGAGACCCAGTACTTC. Its translation: CASSSSGGAETQYF.

J is TRBJ2-7 and V is TRBV5-4, with 7 bases lining up with TRBD1. The CDR3 totals 16 residues. With 4 bases clipped from V and 7 bases from J, the junction kept 17 bases outside the gene matches. Germline V gene data show CDR1 as SGHNT and CDR2 as YYREEE (reference sequence). CDR3 protein: CASSRPGQDALGEQYF. The CDR3 bases are TGTGCCAGCAGCCGGCCAGGACAGGACGCCCTTGGGGAGCAGTACTTC.